These T cell receptor beta chains were read from a single sample in a study of blood T cell repertoires in COVID-19. TCRdb's copy holds only in-frame clones and misses some; the assay was immunoSEQ multiplex PCR. Among about 330,000 clones, roughly 85% were seen once, and the ten largest hold roughly 7%. Material: peripheral blood. These receptor sequences come from a human donor in a cohort sampled during active COVID-19. Both conserved end residues are part of each CDR3. The D gene is left open where the match is weak. Only some rows state a clone size, as once, few, many or a class for expanded clones.

v_gene	abundance	d_gene	j_gene	CDR3nt	CDR3aa
TRBV18	-	-	TRBJ2-6	TGTGCCAGCTCATCCCCCGTTAATTCTGGGGCCAACGTCCTGACTTTC	CASSSPVNSGANVLTF
TRBV20-1	once	TRBD2	TRBJ2-2	TGCAGTGCTAGTTGGACTATGCGGGGGGACACCGGGGAGCTGTTTTTT	CSASWTMRGDTGELFF
TRBV27	-	TRBD1	TRBJ2-1	TGTGCCAGCAGTTCCGACAGGGGGCTCTACAATGAGCAGTTCTTC	CASSSDRGLYNEQFF
TRBV7-9	-	TRBD1	TRBJ1-6	TGTGCCAGCAGCTCGCCGGGACAGAATAATTCACCCCTCCACTTT	CASSSPGQNNSPLHF
TRBV19	-	-	TRBJ1-2	TGTGCCAGTAGCCGATCTCCAGGGGAAAGCTACACCTTC	CASSRSPGESYTF
TRBV12-5	-	-	TRBJ2-3	TGTGCTAGTGGTTCTCGGAGCACAGATACGCAGTATTTT	CASGSRSTDTQYF
TRBV13	-	-	TRBJ2-7	TGTGCCAGCAGCGCCAGAGGGAGTGAGCAGTACTTC	CASSARGSEQYF
TRBV5-1	-	TRBD1	TRBJ1-2	TGCGCCAGCCATTTTTCCGGGACAGGGAGCTATGGCTACACCTTC	CASHFSGTGSYGYTF
TRBV6-5	-	TRBD1	TRBJ1-3	TGTGCCAGCAGTTACCGGACAGGGGGTCAGGACACCATATATTTT	CASSYRTGGQDTIYF
TRBV7-8	-	-	TRBJ1-3	TGTGCCAGCAGCTCCGGGACATATGGAAACACCATATATTTT	CASSSGTYGNTIYF
TRBV7-9	once	-	TRBJ1-6	TGTGCCAGCAGCTTTTTGCAGGGTGATTCACCCCTCCACTTT	CASSFLQGDSPLHF
TRBV2	-	TRBD1	TRBJ2-2	TGTGCCAGCAGACAGGGGGCTGGTATCGGCGGGGAGCTGTTTTTT	CASRQGAGIGGELFF
TRBV3-1/TRBV3-2	-	-	TRBJ1-2	TGTGCCAGCAGCCATATGGGGGGGCTTAACTATGGCTACACCTTC	CASSHMGGLNYGYTF
TRBV23-1	-	-	TRBJ1-6	TGCGCCAGCAGTCACGTGAGCTCCTATAATTCACCCCTCCACTTT	CASSHVSSYNSPLHF
TRBV2	-	-	TRBJ2-7	TGTGCCAGCTCTCGGGGTGGGTACGAGCAGTACTTC	CASSRGGYEQYF
TRBV6-4	few	TRBD2	TRBJ2-2	TGTGCCAGCAGTGAAAGACTAGCGGGTCCAAACACCGGGGAGCTGTTTTTT	CASSERLAGPNTGELFF
TRBV18	-	TRBD1	TRBJ2-7	TGTGCCAGCTCACCTCGACAGGGTGACTACGAGCAGTACTTC	CASSPRQGDYEQYF